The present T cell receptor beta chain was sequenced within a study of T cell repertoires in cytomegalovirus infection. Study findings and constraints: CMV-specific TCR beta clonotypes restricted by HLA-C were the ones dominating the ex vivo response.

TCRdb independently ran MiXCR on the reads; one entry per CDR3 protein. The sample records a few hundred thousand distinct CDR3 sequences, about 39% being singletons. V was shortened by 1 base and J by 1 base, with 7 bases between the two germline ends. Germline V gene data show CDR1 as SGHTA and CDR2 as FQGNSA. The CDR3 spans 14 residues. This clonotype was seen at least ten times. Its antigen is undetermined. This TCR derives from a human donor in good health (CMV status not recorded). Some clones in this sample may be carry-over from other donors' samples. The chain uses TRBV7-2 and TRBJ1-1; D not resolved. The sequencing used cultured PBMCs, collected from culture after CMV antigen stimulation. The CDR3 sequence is CASSLEPSNTEAFF. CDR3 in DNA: TGTGCCAGCAGCTTAGAACCGTCGAACACTGAAGCTTTCTTT.